This T cell receptor (beta chain) is drawn from a study of shared clonotypes between healthy human individuals. About the research overall: Donors had three CD4 naive, three CD4 memory, two CD8 naive and one CD8 memory plate apiece.

The method was immunoSEQ multiplex PCR; TCRdb's version includes in-frame clones alone and lacks a portion of them. The table records about 2.4 million clones, around nine tenths of them present only once. Recent acute infections and vaccinations were absent in the healthy HIV-negative adult donors. This TCR was sampled from a man younger than 30 in good health. Sequenced: naive CD4+ T cells sorted from blood. Subset: CD45RA+ positively selected.

CDR3 sequence reads: CASSLAGQEARGELFF. CDR3 DNA sequence: TGTGCCAGCAGCTTAGCGGGACAGGAGGCGCGAGGGGAGCTGTTTTTT. The chain joins TRBV7-8 to TRBJ2-2; 8 nucleotides match TRBD1. The germline CDR1 and CDR2 sequences are SGHVS and FQNEAQ. The junction had 8 bases not matched to a gene; V was cut back by 0 bases and J by 8 bases. The CDR3 consists of 16 residues.